These T cell receptor beta chains were read from a single sample in a study of shared clonotypes between healthy human individuals. Here immunoSEQ multiplex PCR was the method, and the copy in TCRdb shows in-frame clones only, minus some. The repertoire consists of roughly 2.4 million clones, with 95% occurring once and the leading ten covering around 0.13%. The sample consisted of naive CD4+ T cells sorted from blood. All receptors come from a man younger than 30 in good health. Each CDR3 is given with its conserved first and last residue. The order of the fields is V gene, J gene, clone size, D gene, CDR3 DNA, CDR3 protein. The D gene is left open where the match is weak. Some rows have no size entry. The others give once, few or many, or a class for an expanded clone.

TRBV28,TRBJ1-1,.,TRBD1,TGTGCCAGCAGTATCCGGGACAGGGGGTATTACACTGAAGCTTTCTTT,CASSIRDRGYYTEAFF
TRBV12-5,TRBJ2-2,.,.,TGTGCTAGTGGTTTGACTCAGAGAGGGGAGCTGTTTTTT,CASGLTQRGELFF
TRBV7-2,TRBJ1-2,.,.,TGTGCCAGCAGAGCCATGGGGGGTTCTAACTATGGCTACACCTTC,CASRAMGGSNYGYTF
TRBV27,TRBJ2-3,.,.,TGTGCCAGCAGTTTTCAGGGGGGTAGTCCAGATACGCAGTATTTT,CASSFQGGSPDTQYF
TRBV6-1,TRBJ1-2,.,TRBD1,TGTGCCAGCACCGAGCAGACAGGGGTTGGCTACACCTTC,CASTEQTGVGYTF
TRBV12-5,TRBJ2-1,.,TRBD1,TGTGCTAGTGGCACTACAGGGGTCGGCGGTGAGCAGTTCTTC,CASGTTGVGGEQFF
TRBV5-1,TRBJ2-7,.,TRBD2,TGCGCCAGCAGCACCCCGGGACTAGCGGGAGGGAATTTCCACGAGCAGTACTTC,CASSTPGLAGGNFHEQYF
TRBV6-5,TRBJ2-3,.,.,TGTGCCAGCAGTTCTCGAACAGATACGCAGTATTTT,CASSSRTDTQYF
TRBV4-1,TRBJ2-5,.,.,TGCGCCAGCAGCCATCCAACTCCGGGACAAAGACCTAGGGCCCAGTACTTC,CASSHPTPGQRPRAQYF
TRBV30,TRBJ2-5,.,.,TGTGCCTGGAGTACTGGGAAGGAGACCCAGTACTTC,CAWSTGKETQYF
TRBV30,TRBJ1-1,.,.,TGTGCCGGGGGGCGGGGTAGGGACACTGAAGCTTTCTTT,CAGGRGRDTEAFF
TRBV30,TRBJ2-5,.,.,TGTGCCTGGAGTGGAACACCCAAGGGCTCAGAGACCCAGTACTTC,CAWSGTPKGSETQYF
TRBV30,TRBJ1-2,.,TRBD1,TGTGCCTGGAACCCGGGACAGGGGGTGGATGGCTACACCTTC,CAWNPGQGVDGYTF
TRBV19,TRBJ1-5,.,.,TGTGCGTCGAATGGGGCGCGAATCAACAATCAGCCCCAGCATTTT,CASNGARINNQPQHF
TRBV2,TRBJ1-1,.,.,TGTGCCAGCTACAGGACCGAGAACGGAGGCACTGAAGCTTTCTTT,CASYRTENGGTEAFF
TRBV5-1,TRBJ2-7,.,.,TGCGCCAGCAGCTTGGACAGGGAGAAATACGAGCAGTACTTC,CASSLDREKYEQYF
TRBV6-6,TRBJ2-2,.,.,TGTGCCAGCAAACCAGGGGACTGGGCCGGGGAGCTGTTTTTT,CASKPGDWAGELFF
TRBV10-3,TRBJ1-2,.,.,TGTGCCATCAGTGAAGATCAGGGGCGGCGTGGCTACACCTTC,CAISEDQGRRGYTF
TRBV4-1,TRBJ1-4,.,TRBD1,TGCGCCAGCAGCCCCGACAGGGGGCGATCGGAAAAACTGTTTTTT,CASSPDRGRSEKLFF
TRBV19,TRBJ2-1,.,.,TGTGCCAGTAGTTCTGGCTTCGGTGAGCAGTTCTTC,CASSSGFGEQFF
TRBV6-7,TRBJ1-2,once,.,TGTGCCAGCAGAGCTAGGAGCAGGGGATTTAGATATGGCTACACCTTC,CASRARSRGFRYGYTF
TRBV6-6,TRBJ1-5,.,.,TGTGCCAGCAGGGGAGATCAGCCCCAGCATTTT,CASRGDQPQHF
TRBV10-3,TRBJ1-1,.,.,TGTGCCATCAGAGACACGGACGCTGAAGCTTTCTTT,CAIRDTDAEAFF
TRBV7-2,TRBJ2-1,.,TRBD2,TGTGCCAGCAGCCAGGGACTAGCGGGAGTTAGTGAGCAGTTCTTC,CASSQGLAGVSEQFF
TRBV18,TRBJ1-5,once,TRBD1,TGTGCCAGCTCCCCTCCAGGGGGCACGCGCAATCAGCCCCAGCATTTT,CASSPPGGTRNQPQHF
TRBV5-5,TRBJ1-1,.,.,TGTGCCAGCAGCTTGGATTCCCTCTTGAACACTGAAGCTTTCTTT,CASSLDSLLNTEAFF
TRBV25-1,TRBJ1-1,.,.,TGTGCCAGCACTGCCCCCGCGGGGAGTTGGGTCACTGAAGCTTTCTTT,CASTAPAGSWVTEAFF
TRBV6-1,TRBJ1-6,few,TRBD1,TGTGCCAGCACTCAAGGGGGGACAGGGGTCTCACCCCTCCACTTT,CASTQGGTGVSPLHF
TRBV10-3,TRBJ2-1,.,.,TGTGCCATCAGTGAGCGGGGGCTCGGCTACAATGAGCAGTTCTTC,CAISERGLGYNEQFF
TRBV6-1,TRBJ2-1,.,.,TGTGCCAGCACCACTCGGAATGAGCAGTTCTTC,CASTTRNEQFF
TRBV7-8,TRBJ1-4,.,TRBD1,TGTGCCAGCAGACGGACAGGGGCTAATGAAAAACTGTTTTTT,CASRRTGANEKLFF
TRBV19,TRBJ1-3,.,.,TGTGCCAGTACCCGGGTCCTCTCTGGAAACACCATATATTTT,CASTRVLSGNTIYF
TRBV9,TRBJ1-6,.,.,TGTGCCAGCAGCGAAGGCAGTAATTCACCCCTCCACTTT,CASSEGSNSPLHF
TRBV25-1,TRBJ1-1,.,.,TGTGCCAGCAGGGGGGGGCCGAACACTGAAGCTTTCTTT,CASRGGPNTEAFF
TRBV15,TRBJ1-6,.,TRBD1,TGTGCCACCAGCAGAGATGCAGGGGGCGACTATTCACCCCTCCACTTT,CATSRDAGGDYSPLHF
TRBV18,TRBJ1-5,once,.,TGTGCCAGCTCACTGGACTGGGACTCGCCCCAGCATTTT,CASSLDWDSPQHF
TRBV12-5,TRBJ1-2,.,.,TGTGCTAGTGGTTCTCCAGACAGGTCTATCTATGGCTACACCTTC,CASGSPDRSIYGYTF
TRBV5-4,TRBJ2-7,.,.,TGTGCCAGCAGCACCTATCTTGGGGGCGAGCAGTACTTC,CASSTYLGGEQYF
TRBV5-8,TRBJ1-3,once,.,TGTGCCAGCAGCTACTCAGGGATCTCTGGAAACACCATATATTTT,CASSYSGISGNTIYF
TRBV5-4,TRBJ2-5,.,TRBD2,TGTGCCAGCAGCTTGGCCAATAGCGGGGAGACCCAGTACTTC,CASSLANSGETQYF